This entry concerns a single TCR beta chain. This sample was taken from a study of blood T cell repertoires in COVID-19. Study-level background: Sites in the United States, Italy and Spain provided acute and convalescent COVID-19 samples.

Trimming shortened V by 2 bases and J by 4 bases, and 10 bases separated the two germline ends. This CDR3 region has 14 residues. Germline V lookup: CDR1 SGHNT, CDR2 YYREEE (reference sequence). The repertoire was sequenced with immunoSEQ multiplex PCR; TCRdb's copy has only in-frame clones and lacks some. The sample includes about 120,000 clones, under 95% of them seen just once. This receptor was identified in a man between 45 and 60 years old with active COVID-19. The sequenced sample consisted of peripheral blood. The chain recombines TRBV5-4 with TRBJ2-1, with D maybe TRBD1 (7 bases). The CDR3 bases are TGTGCCAGCAGCTTATCAGGGGGGTACAATGAGCAGTTCTTC. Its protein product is CASSLSGGYNEQFF.